Presented here are 16 T cell receptor beta chains from one specimen sequenced in a study of blood T cell repertoires in COVID-19. TCRdb keeps only in-frame clones here, not all; method: immunoSEQ multiplex PCR. This repertoire shows 100,000 to 150,000 clones, around 91% found once; its top ten account for around a quarter. Sequencing was carried out using peripheral blood. These receptors all stem from a man in his sixties or seventies with active or convalescent COVID-19.

The chain employs TRBV11-3 and TRBJ1-1, with unresolved D. Germline CDR1 reads SGHNT; CDR2 reads YENEEA. The V end lost 1 base, the J end lost 0 bases, and 9 bases lay between the germline ends. The CDR3 is made up of 15 amino acids. The CDR3 region is CASSLGGGLNTEAFF. CDR3 sequence (DNA): TGTGCCAGCAGCTTAGGAGGTGGGTTGAACACTGAAGCTTTCTTT.

The chain employs TRBV28 and TRBJ2-1; 8 bases map to TRBD2. CDR3 length: 16 residues. Losses at the gene ends were 6 bases for V and 7 bases for J; bases not matched to a gene: 14. Germline V lookup: CDR1 MDHEN, CDR2 SYDVKM. The CDR3 DNA sequence: TGTGCCAGCAGGAACCTAGGTCAGCGGGAGCCGAATGAGCAGTTCTTC. Amino acid sequence: CASRNLGQREPNEQFF.

V and J are TRBV6-6 and TRBJ1-5, with D uncertain. CDR1 is MNHNY, CDR2 SVGAGI, per germline (reference sequence). The CDR3 is 14 residues long. Trimming left V 0 bases short and J 7 bases short, with 10 bases between. The CDR3 sequence is CASSYSEGGQPQHF. CDR3 DNA sequence: TGTGCCAGCAGTTACTCGGAGGGAGGGCAGCCCCAGCATTTT.

The gene calls are TRBV30 and TRBJ1-5; 9 nucleotides match TRBD1. V dropped 5 bases and J dropped 6; count of bases not matched to a gene: 5. CDR1 is GTSNPN and CDR2 is SVGIG in the germline V gene (reference sequence). This CDR3 contains 13 residues. The CDR3 region has the DNA TGTGCCTGGGCCGGGACAGGGATTCAGCCCCAGCATTTT. Amino acid sequence: CAWAGTGIQPQHF.

CDR3 loop: CASSLVLSSGFVGELFF. As DNA, the CDR3 is TGTGCCAGCAGCTTAGTCCTCAGTTCCGGGTTTGTCGGGGAGCTGTTTTTT. This chain links TRBV7-6 with TRBJ2-2; no firm D call. V dropped 1 base and J dropped 7 bases, with 19 bases sitting between them. This CDR3 is 17 amino acids long. Germline CDR1 SGHVS, CDR2 FNYEAQ. The full variable domain, rest sourced from reference TRBV7-6 and TRBJ2-2, is GAGVSQSPRYKVTKRGQDVALRCDPISGHVSLYWYRQALGQGPEFLTYFNYEAQQDKSGLPNDRFSAERPEGSISTLTIQRTEQRDSAMYRCASSLVLSSGFVGELFFGEGSRLTVL.

This chain connects TRBV28 to TRBJ2-1; TRBD2 matches at 11 bases. This CDR3 comprises 18 residues. Losses at the gene ends were 3 bases for V and 8 bases for J; bases not matched to a gene: 15. The germline gives CDR1 MDHEN, CDR2 SYDVKM. CDR3 in DNA: TGTGCCAGCAGTTTGGGACTCAGACTAGCGGGAATCGTCTATGAGCAGTTCTTC. Encoded protein: CASSLGLRLAGIVYEQFF.

The chain joins TRBV10-3 to TRBJ2-2; TRBD2 matches at 13 bases. Looked up from germline, CDR1 is ENHRY and CDR2 is SYGVKD. The CDR3 length is 14 residues. The V segment lost 9 bases and the J segment 3 bases; nucleotides outside the gene matches: 1. This CDR3 reads CAIGLAGDTGELFF. The CDR3 DNA follows: TGTGCCATTGGACTAGCGGGGGACACCGGGGAGCTGTTTTTT.

CDR3 DNA sequence: TGTGCCAGCTCACCACCTAACCATAAGAGCTCTGGAAACACCATATATTTT. Its protein is CASSPPNHKSSGNTIYF. The chain links TRBV18 to TRBJ1-3; D gene uncertain. The germline V gene has CDR1 KGHSH and CDR2 LQKENI. The ends were cut back, 0 bases at V and 0 bases at J, with 12 bases in the middle. This CDR3 has 17 amino acids.

The CDR3 loop reads CSVASNTEAFF. CDR3 sequence (DNA): TGCAGCGTTGCGTCGAACACTGAAGCTTTCTTT. The chain carries TRBV29-1 and TRBJ1-1; D remains unclear. In germline, CDR1 is SQVTM, CDR2 ANQGSEA. V shed 4 bases and J shed 1 base, with 4 bases lying between them. The CDR3 has 11 residues.

The chain links TRBV3-1 (or the pseudogene TRBV3-2) to TRBJ2-2, with TRBD1 matching over 7 bases. J was trimmed by 1 base and V by 4 bases; bases with no gene match: 3. The CDR3 length is 15 residues. CDR1 LGHDT and CDR2 YNNKEL come from the germline V gene (reference sequence). CDR3 DNA: TGTGCCAGCAGCCGTAGACAGGGGAACACCGGGGAGCTGTTTTTT. It encodes CASSRRQGNTGELFF.

The chain carries TRBV7-2 and TRBJ2-5, with TRBD2 matching over 7 bases. CDR3 size: 15 residues. Losses at the gene ends were 5 bases for V and 5 bases for J; bases not matched to a gene: 11. Germline CDR1 and CDR2: SGHTA and FQGNSA. The CDR3, as DNA: TGTGCCAGCAGCACCCTCAAGACTAGCTGGGAGACCCAGTACTTC. Protein: CASSTLKTSWETQYF.

The chain is built from TRBV5-1 and TRBJ2-1; 8 bases agree with TRBD2. The V gene end was trimmed by 2 bases and the J gene end by 7 bases; junction bases not matched to a gene: 8. The CDR3 has 15 amino acids. The germline V gene encodes CDR1 SGHRS and CDR2 YFSETQ. The CDR3 sequence is CASSFVSGGQNEQFF. The CDR3 DNA is TGCGCCAGCAGCTTTGTGTCGGGAGGGCAGAATGAGCAGTTCTTC.

V usage is TRBV7-8 and J usage is TRBJ2-2; 9 nucleotides match TRBD1. J was trimmed by 5 bases and V by 1 base; bases with no gene match: 14. The CDR3 spans 19 residues. The V gene's germline CDR1 is SGHVS and CDR2 FQNEAQ. The CDR3 nucleotides are TGTGCCAGCAGCTTAGGCCCGGACAGGGGACTTTTGAGGACCGGGGAGCTGTTTTTT. Translated, it gives CASSLGPDRGLLRTGELFF.

The chain has TRBV24-1 and TRBJ2-6, with 11 bases aligning to TRBD1. J was trimmed by 3 bases and V by 10 bases; bases with no gene match: 13. Per the germline V gene, CDR1 is KGHDR and CDR2 is SFDVKD. This CDR3 comprises 18 residues. CDR3 in amino acids: CATQFWTGGIIGANVLTF. The CDR3 region has the DNA TGTGCCACTCAGTTCTGGACAGGGGGCATCATTGGGGCCAACGTCCTGACTTTC.

V and J are TRBV9 and TRBJ2-1; 15 bases match TRBD2. The CDR3 is 14 residues long. The germline CDR1 and CDR2 sequences are SGDLS and YYNGEE. Germline trimming cut 2 bases from V and 12 bases from J; bases unmatched to any gene: 3. The DNA for the CDR3 is TGTGCCAGCAGCGTCTTGGGACTAGCGGGAGGGCAGTTCTTC. It codes for CASSVLGLAGGQFF.

The chain uses TRBV21-1 and TRBJ1-5; TRBD1, the table's D call, was not compared with the DNA. TRBV21-1 counts as a pseudogene. The CDR3 runs 17 residues. CDR3 sequence: CASSKVAQNYSNQPQHF. The CDR3 nucleotides read TGTGCCAGCAGCAAAGTTGCACAAAATTATAGCAATCAGCCCCAGCATTTT.